Sequencing of this T cell receptor (beta chain) was carried out in a study of CXCR3-negative and CXCR3-positive naive CD8 T cells. Study results and caveats: Similarly elevated diversity marked both naive subsets, with memory CD8+ cells showing far lower diversity. CXCR3-positive naive cells carried more hydrophobic TRB CDR3s than CXCR3-negative ones.

The libraries of TRB cDNA were constructed through 5' RACE using UMI labels. TCRdb reprocessed the 5' RACE reads and stores each CDR3 protein as one record, lacking DNA. This table lists tens of thousands of distinct CDR3 sequences. The germline V gene encodes CDR1 LNHNV and CDR2 YYDKDF (reference sequence). This CDR3 has 15 residues. For this clonotype: Its antigen is unidentified.

Cells that were CD45RO-CCR7+CD27+CD95- constituted naive CD8+ T cells. The V and J genes are TRBV15 and TRBJ2-7; TCRdb returns TRBD1, unconfirmable since there is no DNA. Input material: naive CXCR3+ CD8+ T cells from blood. Subset indicated: CD45RO-CCR7+CD27+CD95- naive CD8+ T cells expressing CXCR3 (TNR3+). This TCR was sampled from a human donor in good health. Some clones in this sample may be carry-over from other donors' samples. CDR3 sequence reads: CATSRDGPPLYEQYF.